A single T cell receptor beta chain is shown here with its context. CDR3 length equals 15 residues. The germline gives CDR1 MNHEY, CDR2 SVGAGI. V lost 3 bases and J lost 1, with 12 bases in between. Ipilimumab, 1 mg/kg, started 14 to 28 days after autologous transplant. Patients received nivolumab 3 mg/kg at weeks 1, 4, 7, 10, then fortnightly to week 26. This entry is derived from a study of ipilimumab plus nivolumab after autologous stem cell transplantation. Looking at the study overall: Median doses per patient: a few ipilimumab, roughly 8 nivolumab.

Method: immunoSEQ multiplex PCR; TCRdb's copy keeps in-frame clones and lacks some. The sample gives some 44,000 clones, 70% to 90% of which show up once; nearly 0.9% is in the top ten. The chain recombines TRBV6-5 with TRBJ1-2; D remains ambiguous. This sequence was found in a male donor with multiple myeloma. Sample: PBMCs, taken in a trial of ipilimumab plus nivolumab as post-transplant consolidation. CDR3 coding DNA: TGTGCCAGCAGTTATCATGGGCCGGATAACTATGGCTACACCTTC. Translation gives CASSYHGPDNYGYTF.